The T cell receptor (beta chain) described here comes from a study of blood T cell repertoires in COVID-19. About the study: Acute and convalescent COVID-19 specimens originated in the United States, Italy and Spain. Sources were T cells, B-cell-depleted T cells, or PBMCs; the material itself was cDNA or gDNA.

Generated by immunoSEQ multiplex PCR, the TCRdb table keeps only in-frame clones and is missing some. This sample carries about 280,000 clones, under 95% of them seen once, and the ten largest clones take 2.8%. With 2 bases clipped from V and 6 bases from J, the junction kept 9 bases outside the gene matches. The germline V gene encodes CDR1 MNHEY and CDR2 SVGEGT. The CDR3 contains 16 residues. A COVID-19 case was met by exposed participants within 2 weeks before study entry. The chain uses TRBV6-2 or TRBV6-3 and TRBJ2-7; 11 nucleotides align to TRBD2. Sequencing input: PBMCs or T cells enriched from blood (not recorded which). This sequence was found in a middle-aged man who had been exposed to COVID-19. The CDR3 protein is CASSYPSLAGGTEQYF. The CDR3 coding sequence is TGTGCCAGCAGTTACCCAAGTCTAGCGGGGGGTACCGAGCAGTACTTC.